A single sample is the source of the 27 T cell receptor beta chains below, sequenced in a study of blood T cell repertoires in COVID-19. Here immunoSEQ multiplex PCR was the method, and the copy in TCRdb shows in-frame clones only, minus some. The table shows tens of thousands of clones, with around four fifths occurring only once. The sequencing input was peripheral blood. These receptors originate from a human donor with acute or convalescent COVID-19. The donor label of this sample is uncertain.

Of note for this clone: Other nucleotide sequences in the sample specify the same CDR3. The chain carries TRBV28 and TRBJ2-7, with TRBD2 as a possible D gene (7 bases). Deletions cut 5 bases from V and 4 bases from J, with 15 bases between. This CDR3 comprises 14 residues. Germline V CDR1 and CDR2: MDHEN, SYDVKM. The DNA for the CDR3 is TGTGCCAGCAGTCCGACGGGGGGCGCTTACGAGCAGTACTTC. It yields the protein CASSPTGGAYEQYF.

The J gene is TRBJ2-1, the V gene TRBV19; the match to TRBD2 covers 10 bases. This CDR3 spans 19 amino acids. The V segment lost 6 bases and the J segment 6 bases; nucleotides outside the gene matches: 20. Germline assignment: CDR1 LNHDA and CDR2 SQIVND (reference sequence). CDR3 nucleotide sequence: TGTGCCAGTAGGCCCCGGGGATTAGCAGCGGGAGGGCTGTTCAATGAGCAGTTCTTC. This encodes CASRPRGLAAGGLFNEQFF. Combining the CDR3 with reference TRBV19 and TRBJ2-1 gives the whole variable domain DGGITQSPKYLFRKEGQNVTLSCEQNLNHDAMYWYRQDPGQGLRLIYYSQIVNDFQKGDIAEGYSVSREKKESFPLTVTSAQKNPTAFYLCASRPRGLAAGGLFNEQFFGPGTRLTVL.

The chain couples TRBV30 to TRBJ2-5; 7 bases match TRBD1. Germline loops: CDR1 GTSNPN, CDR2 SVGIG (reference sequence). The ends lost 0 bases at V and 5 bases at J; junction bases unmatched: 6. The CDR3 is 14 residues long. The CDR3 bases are TGTGCCTGGAGTGTACAGACAGGGAGTGAGACCCAGTACTTC. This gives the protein CAWSVQTGSETQYF.

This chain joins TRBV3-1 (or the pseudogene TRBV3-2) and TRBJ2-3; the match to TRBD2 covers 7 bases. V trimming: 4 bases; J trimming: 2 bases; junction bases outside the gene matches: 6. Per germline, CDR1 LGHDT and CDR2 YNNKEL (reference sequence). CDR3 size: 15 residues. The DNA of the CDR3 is TGTGCCAGCAGCCGCACCACTAGCGCCACAGATACGCAGTATTTT. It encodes CASSRTTSATDTQYF.

The CDR3: CASSLASGGNSPLHF. The CDR3 DNA sequence: TGTGCCAGCAGCTTAGCGTCGGGGGGGAATTCACCCCTCCACTTT. This chain joins TRBV7-2 and TRBJ1-6, with D tentatively TRBD1 (5 bases). Per the germline V gene, CDR1 is SGHTA and CDR2 is FQGNSA. Trimming took off 0 bases at V and 7 bases at J, with 10 bases between the two ends. This CDR3 comprises 15 residues.

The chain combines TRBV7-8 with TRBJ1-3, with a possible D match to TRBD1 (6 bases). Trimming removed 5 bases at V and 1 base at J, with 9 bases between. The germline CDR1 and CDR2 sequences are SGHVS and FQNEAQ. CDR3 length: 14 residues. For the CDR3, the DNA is TGTGCCAGCAGCCTACAGGGTTCTGGAAACACCATATATTTT. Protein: CASSLQGSGNTIYF.

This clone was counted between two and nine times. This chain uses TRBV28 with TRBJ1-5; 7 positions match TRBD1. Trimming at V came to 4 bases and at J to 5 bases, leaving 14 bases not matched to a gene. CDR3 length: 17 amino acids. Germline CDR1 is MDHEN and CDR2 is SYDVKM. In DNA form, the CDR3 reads TGTGCCAGCAGTTCGGGGGATGCACAGGGGAGGTATCAGCCCCAGCATTTT. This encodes CASSSGDAQGRYQPQHF.

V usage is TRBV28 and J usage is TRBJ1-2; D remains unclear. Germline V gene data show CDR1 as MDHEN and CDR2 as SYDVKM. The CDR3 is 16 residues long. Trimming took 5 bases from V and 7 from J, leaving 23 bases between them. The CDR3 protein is CASSAPPFADRGGYTF. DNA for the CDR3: TGTGCCAGCAGTGCCCCGCCGTTCGCGGACCGGGGTGGCTACACCTTC.

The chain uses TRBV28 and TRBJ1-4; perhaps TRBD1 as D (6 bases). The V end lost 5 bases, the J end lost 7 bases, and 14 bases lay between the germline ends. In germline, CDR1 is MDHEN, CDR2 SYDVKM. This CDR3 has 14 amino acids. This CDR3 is CASSDRGAGEKLFF. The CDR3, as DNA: TGTGCCAGCAGTGACCGGGGGGCGGGTGAAAAACTGTTTTTT.

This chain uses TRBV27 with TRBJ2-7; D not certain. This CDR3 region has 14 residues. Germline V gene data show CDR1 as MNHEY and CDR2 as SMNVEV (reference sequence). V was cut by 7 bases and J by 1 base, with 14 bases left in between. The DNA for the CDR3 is TGTGCCAGCAATCTGGAGAGTGAGTCCTACGAGCAGTACTTC. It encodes CASNLESESYEQYF.

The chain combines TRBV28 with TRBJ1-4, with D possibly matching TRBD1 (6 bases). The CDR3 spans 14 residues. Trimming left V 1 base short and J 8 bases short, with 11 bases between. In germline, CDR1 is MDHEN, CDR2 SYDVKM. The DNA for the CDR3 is TGTGCCAGCAGTTTATCAGGGGACGGGGAAAAACTGTTTTTT. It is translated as CASSLSGDGEKLFF.

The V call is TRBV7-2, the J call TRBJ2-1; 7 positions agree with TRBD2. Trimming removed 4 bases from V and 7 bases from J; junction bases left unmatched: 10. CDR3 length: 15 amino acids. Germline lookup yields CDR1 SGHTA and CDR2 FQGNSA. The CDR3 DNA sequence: TGTGCCAGCAGCTCTCCCGGGACTATTGGGAATGAGCAGTTCTTC. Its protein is CASSSPGTIGNEQFF.

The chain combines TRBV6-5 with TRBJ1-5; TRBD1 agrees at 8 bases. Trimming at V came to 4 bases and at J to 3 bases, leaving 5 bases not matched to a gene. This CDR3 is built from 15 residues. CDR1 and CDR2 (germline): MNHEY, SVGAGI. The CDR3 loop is CASSFGQGSNQPQHF. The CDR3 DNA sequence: TGTGCCAGCAGTTTCGGACAGGGCTCCAATCAGCCCCAGCATTTT.

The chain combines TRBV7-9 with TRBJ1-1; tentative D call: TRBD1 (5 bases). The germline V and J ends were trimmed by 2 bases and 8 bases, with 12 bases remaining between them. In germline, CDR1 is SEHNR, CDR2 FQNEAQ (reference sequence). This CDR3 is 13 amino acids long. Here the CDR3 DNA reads TGTGCCAGCAGCTTATTCACAGGAGAAGAAGCTTTCTTT. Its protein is CASSLFTGEEAFF.

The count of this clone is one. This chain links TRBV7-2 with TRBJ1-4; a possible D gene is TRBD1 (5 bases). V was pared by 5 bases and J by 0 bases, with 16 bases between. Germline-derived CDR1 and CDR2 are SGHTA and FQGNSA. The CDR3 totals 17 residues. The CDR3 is CASSQAGGFATNEKLFF. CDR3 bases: TGTGCCAGCAGCCAGGCCGGGGGTTTCGCAACTAATGAAAAACTGTTTTTT.

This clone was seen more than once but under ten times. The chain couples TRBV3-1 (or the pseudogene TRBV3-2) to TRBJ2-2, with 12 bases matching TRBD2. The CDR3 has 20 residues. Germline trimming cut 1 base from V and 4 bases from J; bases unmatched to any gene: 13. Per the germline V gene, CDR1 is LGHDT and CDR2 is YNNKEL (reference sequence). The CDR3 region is CASSQGLHTGLAGSTGELFF. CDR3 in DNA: TGTGCCAGCAGCCAAGGTTTGCACACAGGACTAGCGGGATCCACCGGGGAGCTGTTTTTT.

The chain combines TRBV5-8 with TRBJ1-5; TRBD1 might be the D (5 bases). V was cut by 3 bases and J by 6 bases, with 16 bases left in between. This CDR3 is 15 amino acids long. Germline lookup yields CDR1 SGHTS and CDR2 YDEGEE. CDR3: CASSSRGTGGQPQHF. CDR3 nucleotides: TGTGCCAGCAGCTCCCGAGGGACGGGAGGTCAGCCCCAGCATTTT.

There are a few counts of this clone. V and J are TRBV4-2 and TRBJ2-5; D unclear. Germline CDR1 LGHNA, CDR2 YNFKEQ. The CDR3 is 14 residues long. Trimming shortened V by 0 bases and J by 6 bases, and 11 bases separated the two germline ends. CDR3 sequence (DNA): TGTGCCAGCAGCCAAGAGCACTACCCAAAGACCCAGTACTTC. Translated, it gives CASSQEHYPKTQYF.

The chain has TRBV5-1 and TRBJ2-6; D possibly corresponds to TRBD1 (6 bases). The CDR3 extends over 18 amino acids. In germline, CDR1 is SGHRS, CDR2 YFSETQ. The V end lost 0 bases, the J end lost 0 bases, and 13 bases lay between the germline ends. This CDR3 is CASSLDPPTGSGANVLTF. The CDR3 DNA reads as TGCGCCAGCAGCTTGGACCCCCCGACAGGCTCTGGGGCCAACGTCCTGACTTTC.

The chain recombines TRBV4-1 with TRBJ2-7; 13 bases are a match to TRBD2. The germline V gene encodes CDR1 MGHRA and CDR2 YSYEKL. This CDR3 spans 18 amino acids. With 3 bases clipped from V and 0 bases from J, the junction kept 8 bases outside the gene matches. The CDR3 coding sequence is TGCGCCAGCAGCCAGGCCGGGACTAGCGGGGTCTTCTCCTACGAGCAGTACTTC. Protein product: CASSQAGTSGVFSYEQYF.

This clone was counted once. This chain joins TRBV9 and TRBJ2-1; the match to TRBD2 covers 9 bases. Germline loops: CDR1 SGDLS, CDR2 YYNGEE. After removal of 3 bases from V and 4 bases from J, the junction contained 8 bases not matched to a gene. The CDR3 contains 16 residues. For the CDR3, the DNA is TGTGCCAGCAGCGCAGATAGCGGGAGTGTGTACAATGAGCAGTTCTTC. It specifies CASSADSGSVYNEQFF.

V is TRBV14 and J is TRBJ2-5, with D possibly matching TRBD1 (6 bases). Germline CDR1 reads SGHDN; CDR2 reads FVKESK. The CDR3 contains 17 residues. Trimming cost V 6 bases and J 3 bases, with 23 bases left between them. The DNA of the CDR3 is TGTGCCAGCAGTCAAAAATGGGGGCGACAGTACGAAGAGACCCAGTACTTC. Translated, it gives CASSQKWGRQYEETQYF.

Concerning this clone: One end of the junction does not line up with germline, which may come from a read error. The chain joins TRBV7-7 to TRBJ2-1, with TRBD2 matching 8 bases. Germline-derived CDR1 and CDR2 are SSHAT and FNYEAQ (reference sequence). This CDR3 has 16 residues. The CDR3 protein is CASSPGGRALYNEQFF. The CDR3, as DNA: TGTGCTAGCAGCCCGGGGGGGAGGGCCCTCTACAATGAGCAGTTCTTC.

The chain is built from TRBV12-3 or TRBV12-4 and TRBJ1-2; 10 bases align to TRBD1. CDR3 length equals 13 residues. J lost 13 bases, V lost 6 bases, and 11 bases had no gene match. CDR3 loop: CASRRETGGWGTF. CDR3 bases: TGTGCCAGCAGACGGGAGACAGGGGGCTGGGGCACCTTC.

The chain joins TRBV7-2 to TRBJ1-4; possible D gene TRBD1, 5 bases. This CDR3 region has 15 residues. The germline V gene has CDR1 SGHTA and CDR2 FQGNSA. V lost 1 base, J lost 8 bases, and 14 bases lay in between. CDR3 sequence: CASSLVSREGEKLFF. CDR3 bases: TGTGCCAGCAGCTTAGTAAGCAGGGAGGGCGAAAAACTGTTTTTT.

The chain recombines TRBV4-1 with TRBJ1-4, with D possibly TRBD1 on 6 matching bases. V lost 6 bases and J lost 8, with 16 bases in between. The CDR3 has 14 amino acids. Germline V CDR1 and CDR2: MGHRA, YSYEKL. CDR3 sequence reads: CASSTGSSGEKLFF. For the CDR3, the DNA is TGCGCCAGCAGTACAGGGAGTTCCGGCGAAAAACTGTTTTTT.

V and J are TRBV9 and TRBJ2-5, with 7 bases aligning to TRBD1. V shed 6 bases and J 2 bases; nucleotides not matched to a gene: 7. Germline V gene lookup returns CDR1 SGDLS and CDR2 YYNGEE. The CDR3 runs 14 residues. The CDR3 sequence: CASNPGTDQETQYF. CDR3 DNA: TGTGCCAGCAACCCCGGGACAGATCAAGAGACCCAGTACTTC.